A single sample is the source of the 2 T cell receptor beta chains below, sequenced in a study of PD-1 blockade in classical Hodgkin lymphoma. Each patient relapsed following autologous stem cell transplantation, and prior brentuximab vedotin exposure differed. Repertoires were generated with immunoSEQ multiplex PCR, while TCRdb's copy carries only in-frame clones and drops some. The table lists about 14,000 clones, more than 70% of them singletons. The source was peripheral blood mononuclear cells (PBMCs), collected at baseline. The source is a human donor with classical Hodgkin lymphoma.

This clone appeared a few times. The chain carries TRBV7-9 and TRBJ2-1; D possibly corresponds to TRBD2 (6 bases). The germline V gene encodes CDR1 SEHNR and CDR2 FQNEAQ (reference sequence). This CDR3 has 14 amino acids. V dropped 5 bases and J dropped 5 bases, with 13 bases sitting between them. The CDR3 region is CASSLSGPHNEQFF. The CDR3 DNA sequence: TGTGCCAGCAGCCTTAGCGGCCCTCACAATGAGCAGTTCTTC.

This rearrangement joins TRBV5-4 to TRBJ2-1; 9 nucleotides match TRBD2. The germline CDR1 and CDR2 sequences are SGHNT and YYREEE (reference sequence). V was clipped by 2 bases and J by 7 bases; unmatched bases: 7. The CDR3 spans 15 residues. The CDR3 nucleotides are TGTGCCAGCAGCTTTAGCGGGAGAGCTGCTAATGAGCAGTTCTTC. Its protein is CASSFSGRAANEQFF.